Listed below are T cell receptor beta chains from one sample, sequenced in a study of cytomegalovirus exposure and HLA in healthy donors. Clones were sequenced by immunoSEQ multiplex PCR, and TCRdb holds only the in-frame ones, with some missing. This table has approximately 150,000 clones, roughly 75% appearing once. The sequenced sample was PBMCs. These receptors originate from a female donor in good health and CMV-seronegative. CDR3s leave out the opening cysteine and the closing phenylalanine or tryptophan. Fields, in order: V gene, CDR3 length, CDR3 protein.

V gene: TRBV29-1; CDR3 length: 12; CDR3 protein: SVEAAGNTGELF
V gene: TRBV2; CDR3 length: 13; CDR3 protein: ASLQGKGVNQPQH
V gene: TRBV30; CDR3 length: 10; CDR3 protein: AWSRGEQPQH
V gene: TRBV14; CDR3 length: 12; CDR3 protein: ASSQEGTGAREY
V gene: TRBV25-1; CDR3 length: 14; CDR3 protein: ASSLGVGGPRNIQY
V gene: TRBV11-2; CDR3 length: 11; CDR3 protein: ASSSTVQETQY
V gene: TRBV9; CDR3 length: 15; CDR3 protein: ASSVASLAGGGDTQY
V gene: TRBV18; CDR3 length: 12; CDR3 protein: ASSPRAGTDTQY
V gene: TRBV19; CDR3 length: 12; CDR3 protein: ASSHISGANVLT
V gene: TRBV18; CDR3 length: 11; CDR3 protein: ASSPDKNTEAF
V gene: TRBV30; CDR3 length: 11; CDR3 protein: AWSVWGGSGYT
V gene: TRBV28; CDR3 length: 15; CDR3 protein: ASSGPGLLGMNTEAF
V gene: TRBV29-1; CDR3 length: 15; CDR3 protein: SVEAGDLSSGPRRQY
V gene: TRBV30; CDR3 length: 17; CDR3 protein: AWSEGLAGGFSGANVLT
V gene: TRBV7-9; CDR3 length: 13; CDR3 protein: ASSLAKGIYYGYT
V gene: TRBV7-9; CDR3 length: 15; CDR3 protein: ASSSPLTGGQREKLF
V gene: TRBV25-1; CDR3 length: 13; CDR3 protein: ASSPAGVRTDTQY
V gene: TRBV4-1; CDR3 length: 14; CDR3 protein: ASSQAGTGSNYGYT
V gene: TRBV7-2; CDR3 length: 16; CDR3 protein: ASSLHQTGGASTGELF
V gene: TRBV11-2; CDR3 length: 11; CDR3 protein: ASSLGTEYEQY
V gene: TRBV25-1; CDR3 length: 11; CDR3 protein: ASSDRGPYEQY
V gene: TRBV10-2; CDR3 length: 13; CDR3 protein: ASSEGLAGPYEQY
V gene: TRBV9; CDR3 length: 13; CDR3 protein: ASSATTGWNQPQH
V gene: TRBV14; CDR3 length: 13; CDR3 protein: ASSPRTSGQETQY
V gene: TRBV5-5; CDR3 length: 13; CDR3 protein: ASSLAGQDHQPQH
V gene: TRBV5-6; CDR3 length: 15; CDR3 protein: ASSPIRDIGPNNEQF
V gene: TRBV6-4; CDR3 length: 13; CDR3 protein: ASSDREGQAGELF
V gene: TRBV5-1; CDR3 length: 16; CDR3 protein: ASSLVGAGQASTDTQY
V gene: TRBV9; CDR3 length: 11; CDR3 protein: ASSPHTYNEQF
V gene: TRBV4-1; CDR3 length: 14; CDR3 protein: ASSQITSGQGRGYT
V gene: TRBV28; CDR3 length: 16; CDR3 protein: ASSPKGQLRAYGYGYT
V gene: TRBV4-3; CDR3 length: 13; CDR3 protein: ASSQDWTSYNEQF
V gene: TRBV5-4; CDR3 length: 12; CDR3 protein: ASSPSAAADGYT
V gene: TRBV7-2; CDR3 length: 14; CDR3 protein: ASSPELAGGRDTQY
V gene: TRBV6-5; CDR3 length: 11; CDR3 protein: ASSYDRDTEAF
V gene: TRBV7-2; CDR3 length: 10; CDR3 protein: ASSRGDQPQH
V gene: TRBV12-5; CDR3 length: 14; CDR3 protein: ASGLYTGGLNTEAF
V gene: TRBV7-2; CDR3 length: 14; CDR3 protein: AIARSGGVGKNIQY
V gene: TRBV6-5; CDR3 length: 14; CDR3 protein: ASSYSTLQGANEQY
V gene: TRBV5-1; CDR3 length: 12; CDR3 protein: ASITSGAQETQY
V gene: TRBV6-5; CDR3 length: 14; CDR3 protein: ASSYSGTGGNEKLF
V gene: TRBV29-1; CDR3 length: 12; CDR3 protein: SVDQREMGTEAF